This T cell receptor beta chain was found in a study of T cell repertoires in cytomegalovirus infection. There are 16 residues in the CDR3. Trimming took 5 bases from V and 12 from J; bases not matched to a gene: 18. CDR1 and CDR2 (germline): MNHEY, SMNVEV (reference sequence). TCRdb recomputed calls from the reads with MiXCR, one row per CDR3 protein. The data show almost 550,000 distinct CDR3 sequences, more than 15% seen once. Sequencing input: CD8+ T cells from PBMCs. This chain connects TRBV27 to TRBJ1-4; 7 bases align to TRBD1. The clonotype originates from a human donor in good health (CMV status not recorded). Some clones in this sample may be carry-over from other donors' samples. The CDR3 protein is CASSPSGGTAMRELFF. The CDR3 nucleotides read TGTGCCAGCAGTCCATCGGGAGGGACAGCGATGAGGGAACTGTTTTTT.